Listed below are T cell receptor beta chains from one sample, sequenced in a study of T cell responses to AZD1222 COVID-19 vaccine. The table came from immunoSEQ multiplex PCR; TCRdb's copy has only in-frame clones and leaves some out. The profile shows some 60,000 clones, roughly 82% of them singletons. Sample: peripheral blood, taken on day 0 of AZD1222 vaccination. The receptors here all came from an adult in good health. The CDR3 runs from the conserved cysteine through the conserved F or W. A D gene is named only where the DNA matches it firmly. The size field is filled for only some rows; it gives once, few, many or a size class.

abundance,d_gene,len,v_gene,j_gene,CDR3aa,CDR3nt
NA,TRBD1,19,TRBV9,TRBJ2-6,CASSVGPGTGTSGANVLTF,TGTGCCAGCAGCGTAGGGCCCGGGACAGGCACCTCTGGGGCCAACGTCCTGACTTTC
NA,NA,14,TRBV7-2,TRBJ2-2,CASSLGVNTGELFF,TGTGCCAGCAGCTTAGGAGTGAACACCGGGGAGCTGTTTTTT
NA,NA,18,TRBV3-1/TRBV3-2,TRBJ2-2,CASSPRAPSRWGSGELFF,TGTGCCAGCAGCCCGAGGGCCCCCAGCAGGTGGGGGTCCGGGGAGCTGTTTTTT
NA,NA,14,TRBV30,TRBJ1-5,CAWSVLDSNQPQHF,TGTGCCTGGAGTGTATTGGACAGCAATCAGCCCCAGCATTTT
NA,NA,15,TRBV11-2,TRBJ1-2,CASSFSDLQGYGYTF,TGTGCCAGCAGCTTCTCGGACCTCCAGGGCTATGGCTACACCTTC
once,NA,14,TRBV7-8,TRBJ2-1,CASSLGRWRSEQFF,TGTGCCAGCAGCTTGGGACGTTGGAGATCTGAGCAGTTCTTC
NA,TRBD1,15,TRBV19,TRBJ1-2,CASSRETGEGYGYTF,TGTGCCAGTAGTAGAGAGACAGGGGAGGGCTATGGCTACACCTTC
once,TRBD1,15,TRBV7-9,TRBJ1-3,CASSLGDSSGNTIYF,TGTGCCAGCAGCTTAGGGGACAGCTCTGGAAACACCATATATTTT
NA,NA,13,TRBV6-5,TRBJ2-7,CASSREHLYEQYF,TGTGCCAGCAGCCGCGAGCATCTCTACGAGCAGTACTTC
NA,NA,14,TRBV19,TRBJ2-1,CASIGRNSDNEQFF,TGTGCCAGTATTGGACGCAACAGCGACAATGAGCAGTTCTTC
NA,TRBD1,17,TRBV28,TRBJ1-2,CASIPHPTGDTNYGYTF,TGTGCCAGCATCCCTCATCCGACAGGGGATACCAACTATGGCTACACCTTC
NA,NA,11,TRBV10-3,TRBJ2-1,CAISEGNEQFF,TGTGCCATCAGTGAAGGCAATGAGCAGTTCTTC
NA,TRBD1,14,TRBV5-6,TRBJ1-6,CASSLETGLSPLHF,TGTGCCAGCAGCTTGGAGACAGGGCTCTCACCCCTCCACTTT
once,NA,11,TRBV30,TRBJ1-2,CAWSHYGGYTF,TGTGCCTGGAGTCATTATGGAGGCTACACCTTC
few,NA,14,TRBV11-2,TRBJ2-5,CASSELRRVETQYF,TGTGCCAGCAGCGAACTTAGGAGGGTTGAGACCCAGTACTTC
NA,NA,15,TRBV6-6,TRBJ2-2,CASSWDTGYTGELFF,TGTGCCAGCAGCTGGGACACCGGCTACACCGGGGAGCTGTTTTTT
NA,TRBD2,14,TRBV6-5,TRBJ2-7,CAGSRTSGTLEQYF,TGTGCCGGTTCTCGGACTAGCGGGACTCTGGAGCAGTACTTC
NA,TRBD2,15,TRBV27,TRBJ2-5,CASSPAGTSAETQYF,TGTGCCAGCAGTCCTGCCGGGACTAGCGCAGAGACCCAGTACTTC
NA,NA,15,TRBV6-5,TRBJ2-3,CASSRDLYSTDTQYF,TGTGCCAGCAGCCGAGATCTATACTCCACAGATACGCAGTATTTT
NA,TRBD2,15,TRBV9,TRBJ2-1,CASSVSSGRANEQFF,TGTGCCAGCAGCGTCTCTAGCGGGAGAGCCAATGAGCAGTTCTTC
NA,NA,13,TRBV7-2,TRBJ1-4,CATRGGRSEKLFF,TGTGCCACCAGGGGTGGCAGGAGTGAAAAACTGTTTTTT
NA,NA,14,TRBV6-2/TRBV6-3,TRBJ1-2,CASTPRGAGYGYTF,TGTGCCAGCACCCCCCGGGGGGCGGGCTATGGCTACACCTTC
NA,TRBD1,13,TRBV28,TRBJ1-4,CASTDRRNEKLFF,TGTGCCAGCACGGACAGGCGGAATGAAAAACTGTTTTTT
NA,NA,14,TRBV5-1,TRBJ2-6,CASSLTAGANVLTF,TGCGCCAGCAGCTTAACAGCAGGGGCCAACGTCCTGACTTTC
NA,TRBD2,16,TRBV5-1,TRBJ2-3,CASSLGTSASTDTQYF,TGCGCCAGCAGCCTCGGGACTAGCGCAAGCACAGATACGCAGTATTTT
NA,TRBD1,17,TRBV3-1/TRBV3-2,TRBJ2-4,CASSQVDRARAKNIQYF,TGTGCCAGCAGCCAAGTTGACAGGGCTCGAGCCAAAAACATTCAGTACTTC
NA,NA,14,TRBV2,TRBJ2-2,CASSGALGTGELFF,TGTGCCAGCAGCGGAGCCTTGGGGACCGGGGAGCTGTTTTTT
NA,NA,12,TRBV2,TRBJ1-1,CASSVSYQIAFF,TGTGCCAGCAGTGTAAGTTACCAGATAGCTTTCTTT
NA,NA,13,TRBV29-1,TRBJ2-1,CSVAEDSINEQFF,TGCAGCGTTGCTGAGGACAGTATCAATGAGCAGTTCTTC
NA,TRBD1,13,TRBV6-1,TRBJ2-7,CASSEYSRGEQYF,TGTGCCAGCAGTGAATATAGCAGGGGGGAGCAGTACTTC
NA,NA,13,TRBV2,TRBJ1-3,CASSTGSGNTIYF,TGTGCCAGCAGTACAGGCTCTGGAAACACCATATATTTT
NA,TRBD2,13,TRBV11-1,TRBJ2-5,CASSSGGSRPQYF,TGTGCCAGCAGCTCGGGGGGTTCTAGGCCCCAGTACTTC
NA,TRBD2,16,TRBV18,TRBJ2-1,CASSPPAGGGFDEQFF,TGTGCCAGCTCACCCCCAGCGGGAGGGGGGTTTGATGAGCAGTTCTTC
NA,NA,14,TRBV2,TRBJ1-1,CASSMDTSGSGAFF,TGTGCCAGCAGTATGGACACGTCCGGATCGGGAGCTTTCTTT
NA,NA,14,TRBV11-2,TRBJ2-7,CASSLGEINYEQYF,TGTGCCAGCAGCTTAGGGGAGATCAACTACGAGCAGTACTTC
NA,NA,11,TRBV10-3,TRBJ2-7,CAISEGNEQYF,TGTGCCATCAGTGAGGGAAACGAGCAGTACTTC
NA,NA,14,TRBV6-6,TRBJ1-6,CASSYQDSNSPLHF,TGTGCCAGCAGTTACCAGGACAGTAATTCACCCCTCCACTTT